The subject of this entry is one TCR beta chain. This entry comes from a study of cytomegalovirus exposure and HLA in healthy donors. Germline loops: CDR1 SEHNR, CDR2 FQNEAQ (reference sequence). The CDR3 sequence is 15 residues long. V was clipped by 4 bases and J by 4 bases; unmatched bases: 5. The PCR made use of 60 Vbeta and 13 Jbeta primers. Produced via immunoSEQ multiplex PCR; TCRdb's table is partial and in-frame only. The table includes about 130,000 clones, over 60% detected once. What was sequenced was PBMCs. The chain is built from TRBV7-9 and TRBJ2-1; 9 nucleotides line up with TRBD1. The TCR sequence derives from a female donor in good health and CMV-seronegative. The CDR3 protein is CASSWGQGVYNEQFF. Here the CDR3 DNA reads TGTGCCAGCAGCTGGGGACAGGGAGTATACAATGAGCAGTTCTTC.